The 5 T cell receptor beta chains given below trace back to one sample, sequenced in a study of identifying expanded T cells in peripheral blood. Profiling relied on immunoSEQ multiplex PCR, and the TCRdb table lists in-frame clones only, not all of them. The repertoire holds 120,000 or so clones, with around 84% as singletons. The sequencing sample was made of blood. These receptors originate from a person between 18 and 75 years old in good health.

The rearrangement uses TRBV30 and TRBJ2-7, with D unresolved. CDR3 length equals 13 residues. Germline lookup yields CDR1 GTSNPN and CDR2 SVGIG (reference sequence). Trimming took off 2 bases at V and 0 bases at J, with 8 bases between the two ends. The CDR3 loop reads CAWSFSGSYEQYF. The CDR3, as DNA: TGTGCCTGGAGTTTTTCGGGCTCCTACGAGCAGTACTTC. Based on the CDR3 plus reference TRBV30 and TRBJ2-7, the full variable domain is SQTIHQWPATLVQPVGSPLSLECTVEGTSNPNLYWYRQAAGRGLQLLFYSVGIGQISSEVPQNLSASRPQDRQFILSSKKLLLSDSGFYLCAWSFSGSYEQYFGPGTRLTVT.

This sequence joins TRBV6-6 and TRBJ1-2, with 10 bases aligning to TRBD1. J lost 3 bases, V lost 0 bases, and 4 bases had no gene match. CDR1 and CDR2 from the germline V gene are MNHNY and SVGAGI (reference sequence). This CDR3 has 16 amino acids. CDR3 in amino acids: CASSYSSGTGDYGYTF. DNA for the CDR3: TGTGCCAGCAGTTACTCCAGTGGGACAGGGGACTATGGCTACACCTTC.

The chain links TRBV7-9 to TRBJ2-5; TRBD2 matches at 8 bases. The CDR3 runs 14 residues. V shed 6 bases, J shed 4 bases, and the junction held 7 bases outside the gene matches. Germline CDR1 and CDR2: SEHNR and FQNEAQ (reference sequence). In DNA form, the CDR3 reads TGTGCCAGCAGTCCCATGCGGGGGGCAGAGACCCAGTACTTC. Protein product: CASSPMRGAETQYF.

The gene calls are TRBV2 and TRBJ1-2, with TRBD1 as a possible D gene (5 bases). The CDR3 extends over 15 amino acids. With 4 bases removed from V and 2 bases from J, the gap between germline ends came to 14 bases. Germline CDR1 and CDR2: SNHLY and FYNNEI. CDR3 sequence (DNA): TGTGCCAGCAGTGGTTGGAAGGGACCCAACTATGGCTACACCTTC. Its protein is CASSGWKGPNYGYTF.

The gene calls are TRBV30 and TRBJ1-1, with no clear D. The CDR3 covers 13 residues. Germline assignment: CDR1 GTSNPN and CDR2 SVGIG (reference sequence). The V gene lost 3 bases and the J gene lost 4 bases, with 12 bases spanning the gap. The CDR3 is CAWSMSHPTEAFF. CDR3 DNA: TGTGCCTGGAGCATGTCCCATCCCACTGAAGCTTTCTTT.